A selection of T cell receptor beta chains follows, all from one sample in a study of T cells expressing NK-cell markers. TCRdb derives one entry per CDR3 protein from the 5' RACE reads, leaving out DNA. The sample is made up of about 440,000 distinct CDR3 sequences, and the top ten hold 7.3% of it. What was sequenced was blood T cells: a sorted CD56 or NKG2C T cell subset, CD4+ or CD8+ T cells, or bulk PBMC T cells (not recorded which). All receptors come from a woman aged 18 to 75 in good health. Both conserved end residues are part of each CDR3.

J gene: TRBJ1-3; V gene: TRBV6-1; CDR3 protein: CASSEYQGQYSGNTIYF
J gene: TRBJ1-2; V gene: TRBV7-2; CDR3 protein: CASSRPTNYGYTF
J gene: TRBJ2-3; V gene: TRBV7-2; CDR3 protein: CASSLNADTQYF
J gene: TRBJ2-7; V gene: TRBV29-1; CDR3 protein: CSVEANGEQYF
J gene: TRBJ1-4; V gene: TRBV6-2/TRBV6-3; CDR3 protein: CASSYQEREKLFF
J gene: TRBJ1-2; V gene: TRBV6-2/TRBV6-3; CDR3 protein: CASTSRARGYGYTF
J gene: TRBJ2-1; V gene: TRBV4-2; CDR3 protein: CASSQRSGGEYNEQFF
J gene: TRBJ2-3; V gene: TRBV20-1; CDR3 protein: CSARAHGQGTDTQYF
J gene: TRBJ2-1; V gene: TRBV5-1; CDR3 protein: CASSLVTSGSSEQFF
J gene: TRBJ1-4; V gene: TRBV5-1; CDR3 protein: CASSLRAGGEEKLFF